Shown below are 10 T cell receptor beta chains from a single sample sequenced in a study of CD8 T cells in Susac syndrome. The RNA input was roughly 0.45 to 1 ug, and it was reverse transcribed with random hexamers. TCRdb itself ran the immunoSEQ multiplex PCR reads through MiXCR, one entry per CDR3 protein. The table records around 150,000 distinct CDR3 sequences, 90% to 95% of them present only once. The sequenced material came from CD4+ T cells from PBMCs. The origin of the receptors is a human donor in good health.

The V call is TRBV5-5, the J call TRBJ2-7, with a possible D match to TRBD2 (7 bases). Looked up from germline, CDR1 is SGHKS and CDR2 is YYEKEE (reference sequence). Trimming left V 4 bases short and J 5 bases short, with 19 bases between. CDR3 length equals 15 residues. CDR3 amino acids: CASSPDRGARNEQYF. CDR3 nucleotides: TGTGCCAGCAGCCCGGATCGGGGGGCCAGAAACGAGCAGTACTTC. The full variable domain, its missing parts supplied by reference TRBV5-5 and TRBJ2-7, is DAGVTQSPTHLIKTRGQQVTLRCSPISGHKSVSWYQQVLGQGPQFIFQYYEKEERGRGNFPDRFSARQFPNYSSELNVNALLLGDSALYLCASSPDRGARNEQYFGPGTRLTVT.

The chain uses TRBV30 and TRBJ1-1; D not resolved. The CDR3 totals 13 residues. Trimming stripped 0 bases from V and 0 bases from J, with 5 bases between. In germline, CDR1 is GTSNPN, CDR2 SVGIG (reference sequence). As DNA, the CDR3 is TGTGCCTGGAGTGTACGAATGAACACTGAAGCTTTCTTT. Its translation is CAWSVRMNTEAFF.

The rearrangement links TRBV20-1 to TRBJ2-1, with 8 bases matching TRBD1. Losses at the gene ends were 5 bases for V and 2 bases for J; bases not matched to a gene: 2. This CDR3 region has 13 residues. The germline V gene has CDR1 DFQATT and CDR2 SNEGSKA (reference sequence). This CDR3 is CSAEGQAYNEQFF. CDR3 bases: TGCAGTGCTGAGGGACAGGCCTACAATGAGCAGTTCTTC.

This sequence joins TRBV4-3 and TRBJ1-2, with unresolved D. The germline gives CDR1 LGHNA, CDR2 YSLEER. V was shortened by 2 bases and J by 4 bases, with 8 bases between the two germline ends. CDR3 length: 13 residues. Written as DNA, the CDR3 is TGCGCCAGCAGCCAACTAGTCAGCTATGGCTACACCTTC. As protein: CASSQLVSYGYTF.

The chain joins TRBV5-4 to TRBJ2-7, with 7 bases aligning to TRBD2. Germline trimming cut 2 bases from V and 2 bases from J; bases unmatched to any gene: 4. Germline values: CDR1 SGHNT, CDR2 YYREEE (reference sequence). The CDR3 covers 14 residues. DNA for the CDR3: TGTGCCAGCAGCTTCAGACTAGCCCCCTACGAGCAGTACTTC. This sequence encodes CASSFRLAPYEQYF.

The rearrangement links TRBV3-1 to TRBJ1-2; no clear D. Looked up from germline, CDR1 is LGHDT and CDR2 is YNNKEL (reference sequence). The CDR3 contains 11 residues. Deletions cut 4 bases from V and 7 bases from J, with 7 bases between. The CDR3 protein is CASSLGLGYTF. The CDR3 region has the DNA TGTGCCAGCAGCCTAGGGCTTGGCTACACCTTC.

The CDR3 region is CATSRKGGTADTQYF. DNA for the CDR3: TGTGCCACCAGCAGGAAGGGGGGCACAGCAGATACGCAGTATTTT. This chain uses TRBV15 with TRBJ2-3; possibly TRBD1 or TRBD2 for D (6 bases each). Germline V lookup: CDR1 LNHNV, CDR2 YYDKDF (reference sequence). This CDR3 contains 15 residues. V was shortened by 3 bases and J by 4 bases, with 14 bases between the two germline ends.

The CDR3 sequence is CASSALRDRGSSEQYF. As DNA, the CDR3 is TGTGCCAGCAGCGCCCTCCGGGACAGGGGATCTAGTGAGCAGTACTTC. The J gene is TRBJ2-7, the V gene TRBV9; TRBD1 aligns across 10 bases. Per the germline V gene, CDR1 is SGDLS and CDR2 is YYNGEE. This CDR3 comprises 16 residues. The V gene end was trimmed by 3 bases and the J gene end by 7 bases; junction bases not matched to a gene: 13.

The chain links TRBV12-3 or TRBV12-4 to TRBJ1-6, with 8 bases fitting TRBD1. The CDR3 totals 15 residues. Trimming cost V 5 bases and J 6 bases; bases outside gene matches: 6. CDR3 residues: CASSPADRGNSPLHF. The CDR3 bases are TGTGCCAGCAGTCCCGCAGACAGGGGTAATTCACCCCTCCACTTT.

CDR3 bases: TGCGCCAGCGCAGCTACTAGCGGAGCCTACGAGCAGTACTTC. This encodes CASAATSGAYEQYF. The rearrangement joins TRBV5-1 to TRBJ2-7; 8 positions agree with TRBD2. CDR1 SGHRS and CDR2 YFSETQ come from the germline V gene. V trimming: 7 bases; J trimming: 2 bases; junction bases outside the gene matches: 8. The CDR3 consists of 14 residues.